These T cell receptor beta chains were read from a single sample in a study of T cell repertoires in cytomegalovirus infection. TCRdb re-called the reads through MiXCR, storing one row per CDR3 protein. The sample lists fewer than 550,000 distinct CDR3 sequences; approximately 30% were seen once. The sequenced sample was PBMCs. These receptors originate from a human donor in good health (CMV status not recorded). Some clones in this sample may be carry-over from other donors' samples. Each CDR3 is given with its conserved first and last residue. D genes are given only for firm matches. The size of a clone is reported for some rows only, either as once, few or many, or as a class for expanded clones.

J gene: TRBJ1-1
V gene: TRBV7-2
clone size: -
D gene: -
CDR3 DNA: TGTGCCAGCAGCTTAGCGCGGGGGGCCGGGGCTTTCTTT
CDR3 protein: CASSLARGAGAFF

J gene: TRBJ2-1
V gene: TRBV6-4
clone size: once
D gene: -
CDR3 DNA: TGTGCCAGCAGTGACTCGATCCGGAAATCCTACAATGAGCAGTTCTTC
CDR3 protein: CASSDSIRKSYNEQFF

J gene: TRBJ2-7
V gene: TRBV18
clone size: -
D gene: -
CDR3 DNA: TGTGCCAGCTCGACCGCTATCCCCCCGGAGCAGTACTTC
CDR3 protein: CASSTAIPPEQYF

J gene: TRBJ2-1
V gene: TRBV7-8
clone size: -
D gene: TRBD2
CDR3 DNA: TGTGCCAGCAGCTCCCATTCTCGGGGGGGCCTGTGGAATGAGCAGTTCTTC
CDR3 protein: CASSSHSRGGLWNEQFF

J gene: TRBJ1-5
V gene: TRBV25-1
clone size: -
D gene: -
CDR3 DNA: TGTGCCAGCAGTGAGTCTAGGGATCGGAATCAGCCCCAGCATTTT
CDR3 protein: CASSESRDRNQPQHF

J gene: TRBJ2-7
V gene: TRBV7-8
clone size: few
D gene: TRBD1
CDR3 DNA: TGTGCCAGCAGCGGGGGCCGGGACAGGGGGGGGTACGAGCAGTACTTC
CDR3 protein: CASSGGRDRGGYEQYF

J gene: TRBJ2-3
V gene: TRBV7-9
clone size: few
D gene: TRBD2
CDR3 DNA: TGTGCCAGCAGCTTAAATGGCGGGGGGAACACAGATACGCAGTATTTT
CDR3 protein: CASSLNGGGNTDTQYF

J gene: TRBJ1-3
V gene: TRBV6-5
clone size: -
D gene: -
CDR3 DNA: TGTGCCAGCAAGAGGGGAAACTCTGGAAACACCATATATTTT
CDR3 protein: CASKRGNSGNTIYF

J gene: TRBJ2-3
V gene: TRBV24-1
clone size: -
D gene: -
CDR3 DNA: TGTGCCACCAGTGGTAGAAGAGAAGGCACAGATACGCAGTATTTT
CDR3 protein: CATSGRREGTDTQYF

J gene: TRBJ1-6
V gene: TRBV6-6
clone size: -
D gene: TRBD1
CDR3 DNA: TGTGCCAGCACCAACCGAGGGGACAGCGGTTCACCCCTCCACTTT
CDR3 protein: CASTNRGDSGSPLHF

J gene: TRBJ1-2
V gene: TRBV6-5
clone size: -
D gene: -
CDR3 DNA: TGTGCCAGCGCAGGGCTGGACCACTCTCTTCACTATGGCTACACCTTC
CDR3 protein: CASAGLDHSLHYGYTF

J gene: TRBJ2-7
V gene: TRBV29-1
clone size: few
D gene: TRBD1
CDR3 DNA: TGCAGCGTTGGGATCCGGGACAGCACCTACGAGCAGTACTTC
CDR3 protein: CSVGIRDSTYEQYF

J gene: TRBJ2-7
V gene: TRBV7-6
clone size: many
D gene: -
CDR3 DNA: TGTGCCAGCAGCTTCGGGGGTGGGGAGCAGTACTTC
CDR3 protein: CASSFGGGEQYF

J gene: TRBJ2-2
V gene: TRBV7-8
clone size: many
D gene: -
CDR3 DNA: TGTGCCAGCAGCCAGGGACTTCCAGGGGCTGTGGAGCTGTTTTTT
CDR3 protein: CASSQGLPGAVELFF

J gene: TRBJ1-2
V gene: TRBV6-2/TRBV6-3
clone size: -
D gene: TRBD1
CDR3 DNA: TGTGCCAGCAGTTACCCGACAGGGAATCTCTATGGCTACACCTTC
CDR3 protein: CASSYPTGNLYGYTF

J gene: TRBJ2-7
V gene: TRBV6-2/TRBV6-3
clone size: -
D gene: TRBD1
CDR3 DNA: TGTGCCAGCAGACAGGGGGTTAAGAACGAGCAGTACTTC
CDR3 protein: CASRQGVKNEQYF

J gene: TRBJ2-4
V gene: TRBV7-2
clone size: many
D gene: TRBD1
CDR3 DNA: TGTGCCAGCAGCTTAGGGCCAGGGGGCGCGGACATTCAGTACTTC
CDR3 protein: CASSLGPGGADIQYF

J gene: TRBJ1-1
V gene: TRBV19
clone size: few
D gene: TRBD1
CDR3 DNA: TGTGCCAGTAAGACAGGGAGGAACACTGAAGCTTTCTTT
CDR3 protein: CASKTGRNTEAFF

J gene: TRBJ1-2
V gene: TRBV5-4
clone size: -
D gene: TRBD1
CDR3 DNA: TGTGCCAGCGGCCCCCGACAGGGGAACTATGGCTACACCTTC
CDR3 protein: CASGPRQGNYGYTF

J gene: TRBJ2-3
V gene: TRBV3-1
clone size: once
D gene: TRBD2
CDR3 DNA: TGTGCCAGCAGCCAAGAGAATAGCGGGGGCCCCCCAGATACGCAGTATTTT
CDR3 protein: CASSQENSGGPPDTQYF

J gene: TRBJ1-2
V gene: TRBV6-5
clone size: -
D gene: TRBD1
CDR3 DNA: TGTGCCAGCAGTTACGTGGGGACAGGGCTTGGCTACACCTTC
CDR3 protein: CASSYVGTGLGYTF

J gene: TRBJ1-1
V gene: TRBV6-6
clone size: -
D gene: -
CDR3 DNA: TGTGCCAGCAGCCCTCCAGGCAGCCAATGGAACACTGAAGCTTTCTTT
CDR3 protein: CASSPPGSQWNTEAFF

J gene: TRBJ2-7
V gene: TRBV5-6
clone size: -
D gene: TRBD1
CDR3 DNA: TGTGCCAGCAGCTTGGGATTGACAGGGCAGGCCTACGAGCAGTACTTC
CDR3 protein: CASSLGLTGQAYEQYF

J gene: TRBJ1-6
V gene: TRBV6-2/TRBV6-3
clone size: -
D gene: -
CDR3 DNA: TGTGCCAGCAGAGCCGGGAAAGGGAAGCGGATCACCTCACCCCTCCACTTT
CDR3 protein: CASRAGKGKRITSPLHF

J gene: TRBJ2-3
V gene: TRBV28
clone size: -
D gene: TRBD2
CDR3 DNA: TGTGCCAGCAGCCTGAAGCGGGGGACTCTAGAAGATACGCAGTATTTT
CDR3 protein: CASSLKRGTLEDTQYF

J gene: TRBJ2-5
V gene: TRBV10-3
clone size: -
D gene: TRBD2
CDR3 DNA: TGTGCCATCAGTGAGCCGGGGGAGGGCTTCCAAGAGACCCAGTACTTC
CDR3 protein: CAISEPGEGFQETQYF

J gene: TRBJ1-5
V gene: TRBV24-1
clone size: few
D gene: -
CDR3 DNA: TGTGCCACTGCGGAAGGCAATCAGCCCCAGCATTTT
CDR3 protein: CATAEGNQPQHF

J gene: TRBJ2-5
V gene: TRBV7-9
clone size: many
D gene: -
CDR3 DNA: TGTGCCAGCAGCTCCCCCCGGAACCAAGAGACCCAGTACTTC
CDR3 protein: CASSSPRNQETQYF

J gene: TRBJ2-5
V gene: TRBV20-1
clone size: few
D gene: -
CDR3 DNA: TGCAGTGCTAGGGACACGATAGCGGCGGGGCCAGAGACCCAGTACTTC
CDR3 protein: CSARDTIAAGPETQYF

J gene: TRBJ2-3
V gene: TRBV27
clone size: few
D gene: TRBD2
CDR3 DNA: TGTGCCAGCAGTCCCCTAGCGGGGGGCTTCACAGATACGCAGTATTTT
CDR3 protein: CASSPLAGGFTDTQYF

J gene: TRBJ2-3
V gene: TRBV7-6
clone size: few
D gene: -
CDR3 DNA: TGTGCCAGCAGCTTAGAAGCTGGTCGGACAGATACGCAGTATTTT
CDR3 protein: CASSLEAGRTDTQYF

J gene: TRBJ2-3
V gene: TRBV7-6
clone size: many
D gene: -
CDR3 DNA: TGTGCCAGCAGCTTACGCAGCGGACGCACAGATACGCAGTATTTT
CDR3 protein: CASSLRSGRTDTQYF

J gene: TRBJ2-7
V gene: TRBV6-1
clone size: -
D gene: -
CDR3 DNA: TGTGCCAGCAGTGAATGGGGATTTGGCGAGCAGTACTTC
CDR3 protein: CASSEWGFGEQYF

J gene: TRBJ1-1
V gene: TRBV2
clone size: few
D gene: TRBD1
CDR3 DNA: TGTGCCAGCAGCGACAGGGCGGGCACTGAAGCTTTCTTT
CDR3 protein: CASSDRAGTEAFF

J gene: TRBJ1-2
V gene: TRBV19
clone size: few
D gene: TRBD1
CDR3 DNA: TGTGCCAGTAGGAGGGACAGAGTTAACTATGGCTACACCTTC
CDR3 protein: CASRRDRVNYGYTF

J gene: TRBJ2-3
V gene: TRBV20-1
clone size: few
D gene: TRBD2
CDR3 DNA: TGCAGTGCTATAACGGGGGGGCCGACAGATACGCAGTATTTT
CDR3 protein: CSAITGGPTDTQYF

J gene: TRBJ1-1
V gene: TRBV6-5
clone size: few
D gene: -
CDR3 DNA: TGTGCCAGCAGTTACACCGAACTAGATGAAGCTTTCTTT
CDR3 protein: CASSYTELDEAFF

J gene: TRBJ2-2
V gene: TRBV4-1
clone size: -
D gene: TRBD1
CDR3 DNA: TGCGCCAGCAGCCAGGGACAGGGGCCGTCCGGGGAGCTGTTTTTT
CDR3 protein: CASSQGQGPSGELFF

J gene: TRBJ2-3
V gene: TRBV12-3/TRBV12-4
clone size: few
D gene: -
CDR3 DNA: TGTGCCAGCAGTTCTGGAAGGGTCAGCACAGATACGCAGTATTTT
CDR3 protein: CASSSGRVSTDTQYF